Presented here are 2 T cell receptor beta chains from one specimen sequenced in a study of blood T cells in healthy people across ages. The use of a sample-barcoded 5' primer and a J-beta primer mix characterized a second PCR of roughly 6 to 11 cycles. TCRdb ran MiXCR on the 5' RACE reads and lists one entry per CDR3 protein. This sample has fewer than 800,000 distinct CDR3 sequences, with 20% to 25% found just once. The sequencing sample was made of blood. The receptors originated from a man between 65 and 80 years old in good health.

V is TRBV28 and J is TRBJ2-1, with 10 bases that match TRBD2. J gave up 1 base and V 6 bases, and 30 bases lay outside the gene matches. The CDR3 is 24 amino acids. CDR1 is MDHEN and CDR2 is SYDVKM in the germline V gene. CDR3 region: CASSIGWVTDGLAEEGISYNEQFF. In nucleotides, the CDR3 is TGTGCCAGCAGCATTGGGTGGGTTACCGACGGACTAGCGGAGGAGGGCATATCCTACAATGAGCAGTTCTTC.

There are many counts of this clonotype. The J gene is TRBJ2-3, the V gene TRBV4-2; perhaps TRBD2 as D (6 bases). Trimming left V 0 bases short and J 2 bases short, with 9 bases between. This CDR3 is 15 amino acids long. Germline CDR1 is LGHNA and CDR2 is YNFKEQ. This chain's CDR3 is CASSQDRTTTDTQYF. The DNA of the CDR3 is TGTGCCAGCAGCCAAGACCGGACTACCACAGATACGCAGTATTTT.